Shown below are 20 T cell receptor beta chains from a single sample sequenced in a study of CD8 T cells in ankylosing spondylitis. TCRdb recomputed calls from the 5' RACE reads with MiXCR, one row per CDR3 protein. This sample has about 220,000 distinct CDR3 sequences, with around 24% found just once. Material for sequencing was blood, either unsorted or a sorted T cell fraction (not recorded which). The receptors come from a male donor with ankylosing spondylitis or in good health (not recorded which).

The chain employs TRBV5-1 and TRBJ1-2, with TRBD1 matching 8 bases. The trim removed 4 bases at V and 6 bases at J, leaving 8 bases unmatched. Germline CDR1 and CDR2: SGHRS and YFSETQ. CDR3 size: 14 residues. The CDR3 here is CASSPMTGADGYTF. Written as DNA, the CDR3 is TGCGCCAGCAGCCCTATGACAGGGGCAGATGGCTACACCTTC.

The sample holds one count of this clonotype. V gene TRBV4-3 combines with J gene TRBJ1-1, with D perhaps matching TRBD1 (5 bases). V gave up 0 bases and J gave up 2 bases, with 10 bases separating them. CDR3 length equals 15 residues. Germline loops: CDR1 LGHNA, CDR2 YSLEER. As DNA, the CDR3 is TGCGCCAGCAGCCAAGACACGGGGGGTAACACTGAAGCTTTCTTT. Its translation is CASSQDTGGNTEAFF.

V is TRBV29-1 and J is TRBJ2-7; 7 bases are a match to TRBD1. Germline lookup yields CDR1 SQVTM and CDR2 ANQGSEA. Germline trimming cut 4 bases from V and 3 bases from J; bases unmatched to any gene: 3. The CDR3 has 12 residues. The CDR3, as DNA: TGCAGCGTTGGAGACAGGGACTACGAGCAGTACTTC. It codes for CSVGDRDYEQYF.

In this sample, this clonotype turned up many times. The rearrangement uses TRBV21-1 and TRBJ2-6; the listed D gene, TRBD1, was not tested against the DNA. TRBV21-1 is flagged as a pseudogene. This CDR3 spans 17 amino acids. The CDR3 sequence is CASFPSTPPSGANVLTF. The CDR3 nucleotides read TGTGCCAGTTTCCCCTCGACCCCCCCCTCTGGGGCCAACGTCCTGACTTTC.

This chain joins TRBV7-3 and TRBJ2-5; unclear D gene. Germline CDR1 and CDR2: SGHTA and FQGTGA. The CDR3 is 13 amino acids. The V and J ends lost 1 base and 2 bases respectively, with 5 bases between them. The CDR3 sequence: CASSLRVQETQYF. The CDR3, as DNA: TGTGCCAGCAGCTTAAGAGTACAAGAGACCCAGTACTTC.

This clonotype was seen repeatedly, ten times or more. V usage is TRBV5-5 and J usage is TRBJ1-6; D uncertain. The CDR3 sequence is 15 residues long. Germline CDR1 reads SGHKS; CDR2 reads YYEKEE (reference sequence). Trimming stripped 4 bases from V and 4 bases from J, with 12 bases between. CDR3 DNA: TGTGCCAGCAGCCCAGTGGCAGAGTATAATTCACCCCTCCACTTT. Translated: CASSPVAEYNSPLHF.

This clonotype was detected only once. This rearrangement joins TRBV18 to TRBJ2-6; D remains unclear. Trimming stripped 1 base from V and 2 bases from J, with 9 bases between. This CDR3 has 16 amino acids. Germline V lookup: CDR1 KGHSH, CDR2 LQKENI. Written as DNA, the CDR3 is TGTGCCAGCTCACCACAGTCTTCCCCTGGGGCCAACGTCCTGACTTTC. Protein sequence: CASSPQSSPGANVLTF.

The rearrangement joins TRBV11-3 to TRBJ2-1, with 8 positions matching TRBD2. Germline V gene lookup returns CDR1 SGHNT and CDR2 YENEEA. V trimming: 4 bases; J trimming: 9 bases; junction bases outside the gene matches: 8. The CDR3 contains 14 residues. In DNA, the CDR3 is TGTGCCAGCAGCTCTGGGACTAGTAATGCTGAGCAGTTCTTC. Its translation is CASSSGTSNAEQFF. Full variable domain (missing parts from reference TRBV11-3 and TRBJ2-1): EAGVVQSPRYKIIEKKQPVAFWCNPISGHNTLYWYLQNLGQGPELLIRYENEEAVDDSQLPKDRFSAERLKGVDSTLKIQPAELGDSAVYLCASSSGTSNAEQFFGPGTRLTVL.

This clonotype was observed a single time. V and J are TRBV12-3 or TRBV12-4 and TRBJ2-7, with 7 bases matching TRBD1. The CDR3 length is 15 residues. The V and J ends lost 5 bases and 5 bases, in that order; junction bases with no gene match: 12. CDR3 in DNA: TGTGCCAGCAGTGTACTCCGGGACAGCCGTCACGAGCAGTACTTC. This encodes CASSVLRDSRHEQYF.

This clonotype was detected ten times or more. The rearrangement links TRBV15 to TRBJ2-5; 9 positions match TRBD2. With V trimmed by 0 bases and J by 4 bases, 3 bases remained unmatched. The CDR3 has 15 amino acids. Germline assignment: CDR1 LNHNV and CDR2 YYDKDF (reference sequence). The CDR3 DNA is TGTGCCACCAGCAGAGATCCGCGGGAGGGAGAGACCCAGTACTTC. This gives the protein CATSRDPREGETQYF.

The CDR3 bases are TGTGCCAGCAGTTTACCAGGGGGCTTTGAGCAGTTCTTC. Translated: CASSLPGGFEQFF. The chain couples TRBV6-5 to TRBJ2-1; 8 bases align to TRBD1. Trimming at V came to 4 bases and at J to 9 bases, leaving 5 bases not matched to a gene. The germline CDR1 and CDR2 sequences are MNHEY and SVGAGI. The CDR3 has 13 amino acids.

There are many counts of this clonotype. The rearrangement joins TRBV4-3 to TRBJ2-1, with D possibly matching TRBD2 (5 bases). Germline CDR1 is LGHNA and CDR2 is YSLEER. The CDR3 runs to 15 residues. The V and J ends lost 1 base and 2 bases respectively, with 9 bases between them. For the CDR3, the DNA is TGCGCCAGCAGCCAAGTTTATAGCGCCTACAATGAGCAGTTCTTC. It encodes CASSQVYSAYNEQFF.

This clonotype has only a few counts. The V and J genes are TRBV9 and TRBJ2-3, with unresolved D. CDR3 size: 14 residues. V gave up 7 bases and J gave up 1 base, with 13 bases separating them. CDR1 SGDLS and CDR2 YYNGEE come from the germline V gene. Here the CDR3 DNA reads TGTGCCAGCTGTGGGTGTGCACGCACAGATACGCAGTATTTT. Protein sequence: CASCGCARTDTQYF.

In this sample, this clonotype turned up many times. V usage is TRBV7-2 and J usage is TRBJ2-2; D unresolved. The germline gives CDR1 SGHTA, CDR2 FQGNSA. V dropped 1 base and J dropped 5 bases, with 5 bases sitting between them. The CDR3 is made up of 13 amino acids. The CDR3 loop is CASSLDLTGELFF. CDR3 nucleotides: TGTGCCAGCAGCTTAGATTTAACCGGGGAGCTGTTTTTT. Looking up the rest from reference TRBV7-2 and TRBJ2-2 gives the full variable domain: GAGVSQSPSNKVTEKGKDVELRCDPISGHTALYWYRQSLGQGLEFLIYFQGNSAPDKSGLPSDRFSAERTGGSVSTLTIQRTQQEDSAVYLCASSLDLTGELFFGEGSRLTVL.

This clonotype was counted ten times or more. CDR3 amino acids: CASSPLGRNEQFF. Here the CDR3 DNA reads TGTGCCAGCAGCCCCTTGGGTCGCAATGAGCAGTTCTTC. The genes are TRBV9 and TRBJ2-1; D is ambiguous. Germline V gives CDR1 SGDLS, CDR2 YYNGEE. V lost 4 bases and J 6 bases, leaving 11 bases between the germline ends. This CDR3 has 13 residues.

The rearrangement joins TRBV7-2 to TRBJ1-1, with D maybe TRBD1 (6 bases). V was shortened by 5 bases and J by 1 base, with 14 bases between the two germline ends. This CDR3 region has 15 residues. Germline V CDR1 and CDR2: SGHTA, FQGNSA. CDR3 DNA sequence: TGTGCCAGCAGCCGAGGACAGCCTCAGAACACTGAAGCTTTCTTT. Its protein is CASSRGQPQNTEAFF.

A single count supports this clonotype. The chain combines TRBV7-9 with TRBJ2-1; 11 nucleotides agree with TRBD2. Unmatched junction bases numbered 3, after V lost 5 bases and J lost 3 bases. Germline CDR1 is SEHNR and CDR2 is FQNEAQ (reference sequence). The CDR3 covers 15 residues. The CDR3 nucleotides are TGTGCCAGCAGCAAGACTAGCGGGAACTACAATGAGCAGTTCTTC. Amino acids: CASSKTSGNYNEQFF.

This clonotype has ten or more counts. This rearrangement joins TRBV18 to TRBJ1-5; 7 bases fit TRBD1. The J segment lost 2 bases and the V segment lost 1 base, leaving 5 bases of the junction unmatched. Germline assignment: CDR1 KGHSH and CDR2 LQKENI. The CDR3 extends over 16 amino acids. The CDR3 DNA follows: TGTGCCAGCTCACCACAGGGAGGGGGCCGCAATCAGCCCCAGCATTTT. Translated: CASSPQGGGRNQPQHF.

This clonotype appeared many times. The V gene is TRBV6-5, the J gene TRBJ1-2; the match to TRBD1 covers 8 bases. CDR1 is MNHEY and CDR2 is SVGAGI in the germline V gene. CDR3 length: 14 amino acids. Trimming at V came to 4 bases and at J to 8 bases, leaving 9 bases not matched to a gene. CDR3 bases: TGTGCCAGCAGTTCAGGGGGCAAGTACGACGGCTACACCTTC. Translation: CASSSGGKYDGYTF.

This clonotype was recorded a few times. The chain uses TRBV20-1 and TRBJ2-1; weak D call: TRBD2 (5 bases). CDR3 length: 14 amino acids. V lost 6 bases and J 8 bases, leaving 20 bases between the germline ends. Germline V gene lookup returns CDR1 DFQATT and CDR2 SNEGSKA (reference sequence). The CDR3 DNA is TGCAGTGCCGCGTGGCTAGCTGGCTTCGATGAGCAGTTCTTC. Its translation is CSAAWLAGFDEQFF.